These 32 T cell receptor beta chains came from one sample sequenced in a study of T cell repertoires in ileal Crohn's disease. Measured with immunoSEQ multiplex PCR; TCRdb has only the in-frame clones, and not every one. The sample records fewer than 20,000 clones, over 50% being singletons. The sample comprised ileal tissue. The receptors derive from an adult with Crohn's disease.

J is TRBJ1-5 and V is TRBV30; 9 nucleotides line up with TRBD1. The germline CDR1 and CDR2 sequences are GTSNPN and SVGIG (reference sequence). This CDR3 region has 12 residues. V shed 5 bases and J 7 bases; nucleotides not matched to a gene: 3. The CDR3 here is CAWDRGNQPQHF. Written as DNA, the CDR3 is TGTGCCTGGGACAGGGGGAACCAGCCCCAGCATTTT.

The chain has TRBV29-1 and TRBJ2-3; 8 positions agree with TRBD2. CDR3 length equals 10 residues. The germline CDR1 and CDR2 sequences are SQVTM and ANQGSEA. V was clipped by 7 bases and J by 14 bases; unmatched bases: 8. CDR3 residues: CSGERGRPYF. The CDR3 region has the DNA TGCAGCGGTGAGCGCGGGAGGCCGTATTTT.

The chain carries TRBV29-1 and TRBJ2-7, with TRBD1 matching over 7 bases. CDR3 length: 12 amino acids. Germline values: CDR1 SQVTM, CDR2 ANQGSEA. The V gene end was trimmed by 5 bases and the J gene end by 2 bases; junction bases not matched to a gene: 3. Written as DNA, the CDR3 is TGCAGCGTTCAAAGGGGGCCCTACGAGCAGTACTTC. Its translation is CSVQRGPYEQYF.

This chain joins TRBV7-9 and TRBJ1-1; D is undetermined. V lost 5 bases and J lost 4, with 14 bases in between. Per germline, CDR1 SEHNR and CDR2 FQNEAQ (reference sequence). The CDR3 extends over 14 amino acids. The CDR3 reads CASSLWPGGTEAFF. The CDR3, as DNA: TGTGCCAGCAGCCTCTGGCCGGGAGGCACTGAAGCTTTCTTT.

The V and J genes are TRBV29-1 and TRBJ2-3; the D gene is possibly TRBD2 (7 bases). With 6 bases removed from V and 5 bases from J, the gap between germline ends came to 18 bases. The CDR3 is made up of 14 amino acids. Germline V gene sequence: CDR1 SQVTM, CDR2 ANQGSEA. CDR3 DNA: TGCAGCGTCCGGGGCGGGGGCGAGATAGATACGCAGTATTTT. Its protein product is CSVRGGGEIDTQYF.

V and J are TRBV2 and TRBJ2-1, with D perhaps matching TRBD2 (6 bases). This CDR3 contains 14 residues. In germline, CDR1 is SNHLY, CDR2 FYNNEI. V was clipped by 6 bases and J by 1 base, with 10 bases between them. As DNA, the CDR3 is TGTGCCAGCAGCCGACTAGGGTCCTACAATGAGCAGTTCTTC. This gives the protein CASSRLGSYNEQFF.

This clone was observed a few times. The rearrangement links TRBV6-5 to TRBJ1-1; 7 positions agree with TRBD1. Losses at the gene ends were 0 bases for V and 4 bases for J; bases not matched to a gene: 2. Per the germline V gene, CDR1 is MNHEY and CDR2 is SVGAGI. The length of the CDR3 is 14 residues. CDR3 nucleotides: TGTGCCAGCAGTTACTCTAACAGGGGCACTGAAGCTTTCTTT. Protein sequence: CASSYSNRGTEAFF.

This clone is judged medium-sized. This rearrangement joins TRBV5-1 to TRBJ2-1; no clear D. The CDR3 runs 13 residues. The germline gives CDR1 SGHRS, CDR2 YFSETQ. Between the trimmed V and J ends, which lost 0 bases and 6 bases, there was a span of 7 bases. The CDR3: CASSLGSINEQFF. DNA for the CDR3: TGCGCCAGCAGCTTGGGGTCTATCAATGAGCAGTTCTTC. Using reference TRBV5-1 and TRBJ2-1 for the parts outside the CDR3, the full variable domain is KAGVTQTPRYLIKTRGQQVTLSCSPISGHRSVSWYQQTPGQGLQFLFEYFSETQRNKGNFPGRFSGRQFSNSRSEMNVSTLELGDSALYLCASSLGSINEQFFGPGTRLTVL.

This chain uses TRBV7-2 with TRBJ2-1; D not certain. The CDR3 runs to 12 residues. Germline V lookup: CDR1 SGHTA, CDR2 FQGNSA. The ends were cut back, 5 bases at V and 10 bases at J, with 12 bases in the middle. CDR3 protein: CASSEAAREQFF. DNA of the CDR3: TGTGCCAGCAGCGAAGCAGCCAGGGAGCAGTTCTTC.

This chain uses TRBV28 with TRBJ1-2, with D unresolved. V lost 5 bases to trimming and J lost 2 bases, with 21 bases between them. The CDR3 contains 17 residues. Germline assignment: CDR1 MDHEN and CDR2 SYDVKM. The DNA for the CDR3 is TGTGCCAGCAGTACCCTCCGGGCCAGAGGGCAAAACTATGGCTACACCTTC. It specifies CASSTLRARGQNYGYTF.

The CDR3 sequence: CASSATLAGVLTGELFF. CDR3 sequence (DNA): TGTGCCAGCAGCGCAACTCTAGCGGGAGTTCTGACCGGGGAGCTGTTTTTT. This rearrangement joins TRBV9 to TRBJ2-2; 10 bases agree with TRBD2. Germline loops: CDR1 SGDLS, CDR2 YYNGEE. CDR3 length equals 17 residues. V dropped 3 bases and J dropped 5; count of bases not matched to a gene: 10.

The chain recombines TRBV29-1 with TRBJ1-1, with 11 bases aligning to TRBD1. CDR1 is SQVTM, CDR2 ANQGSEA, per germline. The CDR3 length is 12 residues. V lost 0 bases to trimming and J lost 13 bases; unmatched junction nucleotides: 4. CDR3 sequence: CSVEEGTGGIFF. The CDR3 region has the DNA TGCAGCGTTGAAGAAGGGACAGGGGGTATTTTCTTT. Based on the CDR3 plus reference TRBV29-1 and TRBJ1-1, the full variable domain is SAVISQKPSRDICQRGTSLTIQCQVDSQVTMMFWYRQQPGQSLTLIATANQGSEATYESGFVIDKFPISRPNLTFSTLTVSNMSPEDSSIYLCSVEEGTGGIFFGQGTRLTVV.

This sequence joins TRBV7-2 and TRBJ1-1, with 8 positions matching TRBD1. The CDR3 covers 15 residues. With V trimmed by 3 bases and J by 1 base, 4 bases remained unmatched. CDR1 is SGHTA and CDR2 is FQGNSA in the germline V gene. The CDR3 loop is CASSFTGQGNTEAFF. CDR3 nucleotides: TGTGCCAGCAGCTTTACAGGACAGGGGAACACTGAAGCTTTCTTT.

This chain connects TRBV6-5 to TRBJ2-7; no definite D call. This CDR3 has 15 residues. Trimming stripped 0 bases from V and 3 bases from J, with 12 bases between. Germline V gene sequence: CDR1 MNHEY, CDR2 SVGAGI. The CDR3 reads CASSYSKQPHYEQYF. The CDR3 nucleotides read TGTGCCAGCAGTTACTCGAAACAGCCCCACTACGAGCAGTACTTC.

The genes are TRBV28 and TRBJ1-2; no definite D call. This CDR3 region has 13 residues. CDR1 and CDR2 (germline): MDHEN, SYDVKM. The germline V and J ends were trimmed by 0 bases and 4 bases, with 6 bases remaining between them. The CDR3: CASSLWQVYGYTF. The CDR3 DNA sequence: TGTGCCAGCAGTTTATGGCAGGTCTATGGCTACACCTTC.

Notes on this clone: This sample includes further DNA sequences coding for the same CDR3. V gene TRBV29-1 combines with J gene TRBJ1-1, with TRBD1 as a possible D gene (6 bases). The CDR3 has 12 amino acids. V was cut by 3 bases and J by 4 bases, with 9 bases left in between. Germline V gene sequence: CDR1 SQVTM, CDR2 ANQGSEA. The CDR3, as DNA: TGCAGCGTTGATCCCAGGGGCACTGAAGCTTTCTTT. Protein: CSVDPRGTEAFF.

This chain links TRBV4-1 with TRBJ2-1, with 10 nucleotides matching TRBD2. This CDR3 spans 16 amino acids. CDR1 is MGHRA and CDR2 is YSYEKL in the germline V gene. With 0 bases clipped from V and 6 bases from J, the junction kept 5 bases outside the gene matches. The CDR3 reads CASSQDPASGSNEQFF. For the CDR3, the DNA is TGCGCCAGCAGCCAAGATCCAGCTAGCGGGAGCAATGAGCAGTTCTTC.

The genes are TRBV7-3 and TRBJ2-3; maybe TRBD1 (7 bases). CDR3 length equals 15 residues. The V and J ends lost 5 bases and 4 bases respectively, with 16 bases between them. CDR1 is SGHTA and CDR2 is FQGTGA in the germline V gene. The CDR3 spells CASSLGGGGADTQYF. The CDR3 DNA is TGTGCCAGCAGCCTAGGGGGCGGAGGGGCAGATACGCAGTATTTT.

This clone was seen just once. This chain links TRBV18 with TRBJ2-7, with a possible D match to TRBD1 (5 bases). The CDR3 contains 12 residues. V lost 6 bases, J lost 6 bases, and 12 bases lay in between. Germline V CDR1 and CDR2: KGHSH, LQKENI. The CDR3 coding sequence is TGTGCCAGCTCCCCTGACAGAGCCGAGCAGTACTTC. It yields the protein CASSPDRAEQYF.

This clone was seen a few times. The J gene is TRBJ2-2, the V gene TRBV10-1; 7 bases line up with TRBD2. Unmatched junction bases numbered 4, after V lost 5 bases and J lost 1 base. Germline-derived CDR1 and CDR2 are WNHNN and SYGVQD (reference sequence). The CDR3 totals 15 residues. The CDR3 DNA reads as TGCGCCAGCAGTCCAGCGGGGAAGAACACCGGGGAGCTGTTTTTT. Protein: CASSPAGKNTGELFF.

This rearrangement joins TRBV6-5 to TRBJ2-1; TRBD2 is a possible D gene (6 bases). V was cut by 0 bases and J by 3 bases, with 12 bases left in between. There are 16 residues in the CDR3. Germline CDR1 reads MNHEY; CDR2 reads SVGAGI. Written as DNA, the CDR3 is TGTGCCAGCAGTTACTCGATGGGCGGGGTCTACAATGAGCAGTTCTTC. Its protein product is CASSYSMGGVYNEQFF.

This clone was seen a handful of times. The chain recombines TRBV6-5 with TRBJ1-2; D might be TRBD1 (5 bases). V gave up 4 bases and J gave up 4 bases, with 13 bases separating them. This CDR3 has 14 amino acids. Germline V lookup: CDR1 MNHEY, CDR2 SVGAGI. The CDR3: CASSSASRGYGYTF. The CDR3 nucleotides are TGTGCCAGCAGTTCGGCGAGTAGGGGCTATGGCTACACCTTC.

Judged by abundance, this clone is medium-sized. The chain has TRBV6-6 and TRBJ2-1, with a weak D call TRBD1 (5 bases). The CDR3 loop spans 13 amino acids. The germline V gene has CDR1 MNHNY and CDR2 SVGAGI (reference sequence). Trimming left V 2 bases short and J 3 bases short, with 5 bases between. CDR3 sequence: CASSYQGYNEQFF. In DNA, the CDR3 is TGTGCCAGCAGTTACCAGGGCTACAATGAGCAGTTCTTC.

The chain carries TRBV11-2 and TRBJ2-7, with 9 positions matching TRBD2. The CDR3 has 15 residues. Looked up from germline, CDR1 is SGHAT and CDR2 is FQNNGV. After removal of 3 bases from V and 7 bases from J, the junction contained 10 bases not matched to a gene. CDR3 region: CASSFYQGLASEQYF. CDR3 in DNA: TGTGCCAGCAGCTTTTACCAGGGACTAGCTAGTGAGCAGTACTTC.

The chain has TRBV29-1 and TRBJ1-4, with D tentatively TRBD1 (5 bases). The CDR3 is 15 residues long. V was cut by 3 bases and J by 2 bases, with 13 bases left in between. From germline, CDR1 is SQVTM and CDR2 ANQGSEA. CDR3 in DNA: TGCAGCGTTGATGCAGGGTCGGGCACTAATGAAAAACTGTTTTTT. Residues: CSVDAGSGTNEKLFF.

The rearrangement uses TRBV4-1 and TRBJ2-5; 7 positions match TRBD1. CDR1 and CDR2 (germline): MGHRA, YSYEKL. V dropped 6 bases and J dropped 7; count of bases not matched to a gene: 8. This CDR3 is built from 13 residues. The DNA for the CDR3 is TGCGCCAGCAGACGACAGGGATCCGGGACCCAGTACTTC. It specifies CASRRQGSGTQYF.

Only a few counts were recorded for this clone. This chain connects TRBV2 to TRBJ2-5; 8 bases match TRBD1. Germline V gene data show CDR1 as SNHLY and CDR2 as FYNNEI. The CDR3 totals 13 residues. V shed 7 bases and J 7 bases; nucleotides not matched to a gene: 8. CDR3 in amino acids: CASKGQGRGTQYF. The CDR3 nucleotides read TGTGCCAGCAAAGGACAGGGAAGGGGGACCCAGTACTTC. The whole variable domain, remainder taken from reference TRBV2 and TRBJ2-5, is EPEVTQTPSHQVTQMGQEVILRCVPISNHLYFYWYRQILGQKVEFLVSFYNNEISEKSEIFDDQFSVERPDGSNFTLKIRSTKLEDSAMYFCASKGQGRGTQYFGPGTRLLVL.

The chain couples TRBV27 to TRBJ2-7, with D possibly TRBD2 on 6 matching bases. Germline CDR1 and CDR2: MNHEY and SMNVEV (reference sequence). The V and J ends lost 2 bases and 2 bases respectively, with 13 bases between them. The CDR3 is 15 amino acids. The CDR3 reads CASSLTGGFPYEQYF. CDR3 coding DNA: TGTGCCAGCAGTTTAACCGGGGGATTCCCCTACGAGCAGTACTTC.

The CDR3 reads CASSRQGSGDEKLFF. The CDR3 nucleotides are TGCGCCAGCAGCCGCCAGGGTAGTGGGGATGAAAAACTGTTTTTT. The chain couples TRBV4-3 to TRBJ1-4; possibly TRBD1 for D (5 bases). Germline lookup yields CDR1 LGHNA and CDR2 YSLEER. The CDR3 is made up of 15 amino acids. The ends were cut back, 4 bases at V and 6 bases at J, with 15 bases in the middle.

CDR3 amino acids: CASSQGTGNTGELFF. DNA for the CDR3: TGCGCCAGCAGCCAAGGAACAGGGAACACCGGGGAGCTGTTTTTT. This chain uses TRBV4-1 with TRBJ2-2; TRBD1 is a possible D gene (5 bases). The CDR3 loop spans 15 amino acids. V lost 1 base and J lost 1, with 7 bases in between. Germline CDR1 is MGHRA and CDR2 is YSYEKL.

V and J are TRBV2 and TRBJ2-3; 11 bases fit TRBD2. V was clipped by 4 bases and J by 5 bases; unmatched bases: 5. There are 15 residues in the CDR3. Per the germline V gene, CDR1 is SNHLY and CDR2 is FYNNEI. CDR3 DNA sequence: TGTGCCAGCAGTGTACTAGCGGGAGCAGGAGATACGCAGTATTTT. Its translation: CASSVLAGAGDTQYF.

The chain employs TRBV28 and TRBJ1-1; TRBD1 aligns across 9 bases. The CDR3 runs 13 residues. The V segment lost 1 base and the J segment 12 bases; nucleotides outside the gene matches: 6. Germline values: CDR1 MDHEN, CDR2 SYDVKM. The CDR3 coding sequence is TGTGCCAGCAGTTTATACGACAGGGGGGCGTCTTTCTTT. Translated, it gives CASSLYDRGASFF. Combining the CDR3 with reference TRBV28 and TRBJ1-1 gives the whole variable domain DVKVTQSSRYLVKRTGEKVFLECVQDMDHENMFWYRQDPGLGLRLIYFSYDVKMKEKGDIPEGYSVSREKKERFSLILESASTNQTSMYLCASSLYDRGASFFGQGTRLTVV.